This TCR beta chain was sequenced during a study of response to subunit inactivated influenza vaccine. General observations from the study: T cells newly recruited by each seasonal influenza vaccination are few, the authors suggested.

TCRdb fed the RT-PCR reads into MiXCR, producing one record per CDR3 protein. The table has fewer than 650,000 distinct CDR3 sequences, roughly 13% seen once; the top ten hold around 13%. This clonotype was detected a few times. No antigen is known for it. This CDR3 has 11 amino acids. Germline lookup yields CDR1 SQVTM and CDR2 ANQGSEA. V was cut by 5 bases and J by 1 base, with 6 bases left in between. This chain uses TRBV29-1 with TRBJ2-7; no reliable D call. This clonotype was obtained from a man in his fifties or sixties who received an inactivated influenza vaccine. Sequencing was performed on PBMCs from blood, taken roughly 48 days after vaccination. CDR3 loop: CSVRKSYEQYF. The DNA of the CDR3 is TGCAGCGTTCGAAAATCCTACGAGCAGTACTTC.